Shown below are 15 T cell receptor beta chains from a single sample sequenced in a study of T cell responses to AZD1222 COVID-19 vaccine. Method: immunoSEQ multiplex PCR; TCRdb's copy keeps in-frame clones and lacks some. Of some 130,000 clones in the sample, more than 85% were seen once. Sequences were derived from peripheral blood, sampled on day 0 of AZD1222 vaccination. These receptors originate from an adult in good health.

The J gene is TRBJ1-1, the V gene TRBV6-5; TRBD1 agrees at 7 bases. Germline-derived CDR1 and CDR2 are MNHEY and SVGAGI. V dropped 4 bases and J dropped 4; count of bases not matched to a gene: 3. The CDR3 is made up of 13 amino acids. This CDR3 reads CASSSNRGTEAFF. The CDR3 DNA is TGTGCCAGCAGTTCGAACAGGGGCACTGAAGCTTTCTTT.

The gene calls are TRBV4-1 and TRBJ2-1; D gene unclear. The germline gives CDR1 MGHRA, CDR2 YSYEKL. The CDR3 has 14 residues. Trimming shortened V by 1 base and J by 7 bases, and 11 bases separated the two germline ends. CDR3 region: CASSQGARLNEQFF. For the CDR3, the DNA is TGCGCCAGCAGCCAAGGGGCTAGATTGAATGAGCAGTTCTTC.

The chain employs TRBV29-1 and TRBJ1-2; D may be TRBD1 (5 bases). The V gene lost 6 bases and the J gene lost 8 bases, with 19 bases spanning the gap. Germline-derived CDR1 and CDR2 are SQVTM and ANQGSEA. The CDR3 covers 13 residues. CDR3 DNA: TGCAGCGTAGTGGCGGGACCCCTAATGGGCTACACCTTC. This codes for CSVVAGPLMGYTF.

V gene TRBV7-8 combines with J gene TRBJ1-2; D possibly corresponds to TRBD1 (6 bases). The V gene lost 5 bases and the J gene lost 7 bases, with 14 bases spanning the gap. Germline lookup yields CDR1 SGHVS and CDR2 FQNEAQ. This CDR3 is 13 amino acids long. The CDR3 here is CASSQLGAGGYTF. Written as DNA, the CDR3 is TGTGCCAGCAGCCAACTGGGGGCGGGTGGCTACACCTTC.

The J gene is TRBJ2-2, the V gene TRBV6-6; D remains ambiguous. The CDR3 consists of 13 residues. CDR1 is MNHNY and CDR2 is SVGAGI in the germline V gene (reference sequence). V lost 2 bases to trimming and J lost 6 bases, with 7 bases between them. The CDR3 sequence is CASSYLRAGELFF. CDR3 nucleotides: TGTGCCAGCAGTTACCTAAGGGCCGGGGAGCTGTTTTTT.

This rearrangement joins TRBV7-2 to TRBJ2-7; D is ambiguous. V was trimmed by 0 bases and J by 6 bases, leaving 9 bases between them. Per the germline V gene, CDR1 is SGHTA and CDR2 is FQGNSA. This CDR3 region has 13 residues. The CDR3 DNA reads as TGTGCCAGCAGCTTAGCGCTCGGGTTCGAGCAGTACTTC. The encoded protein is CASSLALGFEQYF.

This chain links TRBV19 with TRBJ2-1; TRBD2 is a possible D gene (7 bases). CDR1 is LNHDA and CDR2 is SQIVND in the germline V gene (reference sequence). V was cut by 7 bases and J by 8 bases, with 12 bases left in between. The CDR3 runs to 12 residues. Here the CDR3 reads CASTRGGYEQFF. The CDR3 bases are TGTGCCAGTACTAGGGGGGGCTATGAGCAGTTCTTC.

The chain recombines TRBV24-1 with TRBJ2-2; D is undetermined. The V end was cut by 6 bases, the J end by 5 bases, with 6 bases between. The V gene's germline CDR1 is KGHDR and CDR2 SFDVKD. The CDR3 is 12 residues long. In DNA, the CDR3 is TGTGCCACCAGTAGCCGGACCGGGGAGCTGTTTTTT. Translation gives CATSSRTGELFF.

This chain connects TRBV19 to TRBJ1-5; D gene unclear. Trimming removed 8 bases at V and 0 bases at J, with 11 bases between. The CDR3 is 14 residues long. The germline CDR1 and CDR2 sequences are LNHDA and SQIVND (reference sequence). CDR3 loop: CASYGPYSNQPQHF. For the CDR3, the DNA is TGTGCCAGTTACGGGCCGTATAGCAATCAGCCCCAGCATTTT.

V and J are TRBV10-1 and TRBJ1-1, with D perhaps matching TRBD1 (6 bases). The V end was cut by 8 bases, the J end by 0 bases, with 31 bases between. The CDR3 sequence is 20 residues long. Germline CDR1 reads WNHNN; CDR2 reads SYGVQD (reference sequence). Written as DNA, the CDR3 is TGCGCCAGCGTCGAGTACCCTATCTTTCCTAAGACAGGACTGAACACTGAAGCTTTCTTT. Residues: CASVEYPIFPKTGLNTEAFF.

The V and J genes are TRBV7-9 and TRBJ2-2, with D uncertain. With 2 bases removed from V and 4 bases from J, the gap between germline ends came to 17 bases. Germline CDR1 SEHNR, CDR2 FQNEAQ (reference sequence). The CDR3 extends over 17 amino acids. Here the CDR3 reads CASSLPGRNPITGELFF. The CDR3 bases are TGTGCCAGCAGCTTACCGGGCCGGAACCCAATCACCGGGGAGCTGTTTTTT.

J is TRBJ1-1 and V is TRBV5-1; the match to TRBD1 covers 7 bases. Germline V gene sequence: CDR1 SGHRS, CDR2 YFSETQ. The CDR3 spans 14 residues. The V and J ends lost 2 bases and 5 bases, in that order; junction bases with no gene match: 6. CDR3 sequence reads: CASSFTGVRTEAFF. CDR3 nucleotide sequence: TGCGCCAGCAGCTTTACAGGGGTAAGGACTGAAGCTTTCTTT. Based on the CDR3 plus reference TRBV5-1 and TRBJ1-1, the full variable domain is KAGVTQTPRYLIKTRGQQVTLSCSPISGHRSVSWYQQTPGQGLQFLFEYFSETQRNKGNFPGRFSGRQFSNSRSEMNVSTLELGDSALYLCASSFTGVRTEAFFGQGTRLTVV.

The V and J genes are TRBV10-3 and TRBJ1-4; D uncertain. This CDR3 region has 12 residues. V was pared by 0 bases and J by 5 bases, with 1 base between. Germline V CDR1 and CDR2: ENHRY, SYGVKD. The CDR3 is CAISESNEKLFF. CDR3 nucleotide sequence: TGTGCCATCAGTGAGTCGAATGAAAAACTGTTTTTT.

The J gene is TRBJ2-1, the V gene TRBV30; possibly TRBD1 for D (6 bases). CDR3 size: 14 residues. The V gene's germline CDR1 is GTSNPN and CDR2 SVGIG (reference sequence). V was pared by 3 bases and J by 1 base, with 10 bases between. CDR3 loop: CAWSTGTSYNEQFF. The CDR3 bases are TGTGCCTGGAGCACCGGGACATCCTACAATGAGCAGTTCTTC.

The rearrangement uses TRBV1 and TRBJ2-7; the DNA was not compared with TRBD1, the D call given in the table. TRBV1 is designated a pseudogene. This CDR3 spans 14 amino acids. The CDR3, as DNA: TGCACCAGCAGCCAACACCAGGAATCCTACGAGCAGTACTTC. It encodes CTSSQHQESYEQYF.